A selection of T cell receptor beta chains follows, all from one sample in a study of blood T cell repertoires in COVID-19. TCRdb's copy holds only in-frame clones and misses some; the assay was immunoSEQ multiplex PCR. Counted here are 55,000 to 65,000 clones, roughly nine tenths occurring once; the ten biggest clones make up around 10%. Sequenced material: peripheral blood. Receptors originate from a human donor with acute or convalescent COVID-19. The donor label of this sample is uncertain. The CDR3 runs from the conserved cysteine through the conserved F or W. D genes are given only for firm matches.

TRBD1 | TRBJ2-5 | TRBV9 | TGTGCCAGCAGCCCCCGGACAGGGGAGACCCAGTACTTC | CASSPRTGETQYF
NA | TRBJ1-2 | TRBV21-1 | TGTGCCAGCAGCCCAGGGTCCCACCCCCCCTACTATGGCTACACCTTC | CASSPGSHPPYYGYTF
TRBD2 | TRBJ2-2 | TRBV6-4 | TGTGCCAGCAGCCGGACTAGCGGGAGTGGGAACACCGGGGAGCTGTTTTTT | CASSRTSGSGNTGELFF
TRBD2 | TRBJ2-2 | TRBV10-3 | TGTGCCACCGGACGGGAGGGAACCGGGGAGCTGTTTTTT | CATGREGTGELFF
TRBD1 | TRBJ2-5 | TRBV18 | TGTGCCAGCTCACCACCGACAGGGGGCGAAGAGACCCAGTACTTC | CASSPPTGGEETQYF
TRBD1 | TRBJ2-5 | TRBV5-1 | TGCGCCAGCAGCTCGGGACAGGGTCAAGAGACCCAGTACTTC | CASSSGQGQETQYF
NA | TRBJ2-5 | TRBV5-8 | TGTGCCAGCGGGGACACGCGTTGGTACCAAGAGACCCAGTACTTC | CASGDTRWYQETQYF
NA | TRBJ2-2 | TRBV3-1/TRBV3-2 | TGTGCCAGCAGCCAAGCGTTTAACACCGGGGAGCTGTTTTTT | CASSQAFNTGELFF
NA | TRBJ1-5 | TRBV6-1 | TGTGCCAGCAGTGGTGGCGCGCGGGGTTATAGCAATCAGCCCCAGCATTTT | CASSGGARGYSNQPQHF
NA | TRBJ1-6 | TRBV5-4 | TGTGCCAGCAGTACTTCCTCCGGGACATCCAATTCACCCCTCCACTTT | CASSTSSGTSNSPLHF
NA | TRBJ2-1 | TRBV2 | TGTGCCAGCCTCACCCCCCGGGGGGCTAATGAGCAGTTCTTC | CASLTPRGANEQFF
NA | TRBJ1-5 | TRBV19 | TGTGCCAGTAGCCTACAGGGTCGCCCTCAGCCCCAGCATTTT | CASSLQGRPQPQHF
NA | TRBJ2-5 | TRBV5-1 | TGCGCCAGCAGCTGGACGGGAGAAGAGACCCAGTACTTC | CASSWTGEETQYF
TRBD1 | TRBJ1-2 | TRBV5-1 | TGCGCCAGCAGCGCGACGGGACAGGGAGTCTATGGCTACACCTTC | CASSATGQGVYGYTF
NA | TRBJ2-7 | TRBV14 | TGTGCCAGCAGCCAAGATGAGGCCCTGCCTTACGAGCAGTACTTC | CASSQDEALPYEQYF
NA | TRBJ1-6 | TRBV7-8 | TGTGCCAGCAGCTTAGAAGGGGTCGGATTGATTACACCCCTCCACTTT | CASSLEGVGLITPLHF
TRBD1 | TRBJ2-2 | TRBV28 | TGTGCCAGCAGCCGACCGGGACAGGGGGTCAGCGGGGAGCTGTTTTTT | CASSRPGQGVSGELFF
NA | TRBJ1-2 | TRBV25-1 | TGTGCCAGCAGTGAATATTTTTTGGAGGGGCAGGACTATGGCTACACCTTC | CASSEYFLEGQDYGYTF
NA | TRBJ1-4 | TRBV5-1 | TGCGCCAGCAGCCGGGACTCCGGACGTAATGAAAAACTGTTTTTT | CASSRDSGRNEKLFF